Reported below is one T cell receptor beta chain. The PCR used 60 Vbeta and 13 Jbeta primers. Data came from immunoSEQ multiplex PCR; TCRdb stores just in-frame clones and leaves some out. This table has 150,000 to 250,000 clones, around 76% appearing once. This sample is drawn from a study of cytomegalovirus exposure and HLA in healthy donors. Per germline, CDR1 SGHAT and CDR2 FQNNGV. The CDR3 runs to 14 residues. Trimming removed 6 bases at V and 3 bases at J, with 14 bases between. The chain is built from TRBV11-2 and TRBJ2-5; D possibly corresponds to TRBD1 (6 bases). Material for sequencing was PBMCs. The receptor's source is a man between 25 and 39 years old in good health and CMV-seronegative. CDR3 amino acids: CASSTQGNEETQYF. The CDR3 DNA follows: TGTGCCAGCAGTACACAGGGTAATGAAGAGACCCAGTACTTC.